Listed here are 12 T cell receptor beta chains from one sample, sequenced in a study of early T cells in non-severe SARS-CoV-2 infection. MiXCR was run by TCRdb on the 5' RACE reads, yielding one entry per CDR3 protein. The repertoire holds roughly 63,000 distinct CDR3 sequences, about 12% seen once, with about 1% in the top ten. The sample was whole blood, taken at baseline. The receptors stem from an adult who was a healthcare worker with PCR-confirmed SARS-CoV-2 infection or an uninfected control (not recorded which). The donor label of this sample is uncertain.

Ten or more counts support this clonotype. The rearrangement joins TRBV18 to TRBJ1-5, with 7 bases matching TRBD1. Per germline, CDR1 KGHSH and CDR2 LQKENI. V trimming: 5 bases; J trimming: 4 bases; junction bases outside the gene matches: 2. The CDR3 is made up of 13 amino acids. The CDR3 here is CASSDRVNQPQHF. The CDR3 nucleotides are TGTGCCAGCTCAGACAGGGTTAATCAGCCCCAGCATTTT.

This clonotype was seen more than once but under ten times. The chain joins TRBV7-9 to TRBJ1-4, with D uncertain. Between the trimmed V and J ends, which lost 6 bases and 4 bases, there was a span of 18 bases. This CDR3 is 16 amino acids long. Germline V gene sequence: CDR1 SEHNR, CDR2 FQNEAQ (reference sequence). This CDR3 is CASRPTNGQHNEKLFF. CDR3 DNA: TGTGCCAGCAGACCAACGAATGGGCAGCATAATGAAAAACTGTTTTTT.

This clonotype has a handful of counts. The chain employs TRBV6-1 and TRBJ1-1; D is unclear. V lost 2 bases to trimming and J lost 1 base, with 8 bases between them. The CDR3 extends over 14 amino acids. CDR1 and CDR2 from the germline V gene are MNHNS and SASEGT. CDR3 nucleotide sequence: TGTGCCAGCAGTGAATTTACAGCGAACACTGAAGCTTTCTTT. Its translation: CASSEFTANTEAFF.

The V call is TRBV12-3 or TRBV12-4, the J call TRBJ1-5; a weak D match, TRBD1 (6 bases). The CDR3 loop spans 16 amino acids. V lost 5 bases and J 0 bases, leaving 14 bases between the germline ends. CDR3 bases: TGTGCCAGCAGTCCCACGCAGGGGTATAGCAATCAGCCCCAGCATTTT. Protein sequence: CASSPTQGYSNQPQHF.

This clonotype was found a few times. The rearrangement links TRBV7-2 to TRBJ2-1; TRBD2 matches at 10 bases. V dropped 5 bases and J dropped 7; count of bases not matched to a gene: 8. The CDR3 runs 15 residues. Germline assignment: CDR1 SGHTA and CDR2 FQGNSA. The CDR3 DNA follows: TGTGCCAGCAGCCAGAGCGGGGGGGCTGGTAATGAGCAGTTCTTC. Amino acid sequence: CASSQSGGAGNEQFF.

There are many counts of this clonotype. The genes are TRBV18 and TRBJ2-3, with D unresolved. Germline CDR1 reads KGHSH; CDR2 reads LQKENI. The CDR3 has 15 residues. The V gene lost 0 bases and the J gene lost 0 bases, with 7 bases spanning the gap. The CDR3 loop is CASSPPASSTDTQYF. As DNA, the CDR3 is TGTGCCAGCTCACCACCGGCATCTAGCACAGATACGCAGTATTTT.

In its sample, this clonotype was seen a few times. The chain uses TRBV7-7 and TRBJ2-2, with D maybe TRBD1 (6 bases). The CDR3 extends over 18 amino acids. Germline CDR1 is SSHAT and CDR2 is FNYEAQ (reference sequence). Trimming cost V 4 bases and J 5 bases, with 23 bases left between them. The CDR3 loop is CASSWRSTGPRVTGELFF. The CDR3 region has the DNA TGTGCCAGCAGCTGGAGATCGACAGGACCCAGAGTAACCGGGGAGCTGTTTTTT.

This clonotype was observed a handful of times. The CDR3 sequence is CSALGQQETQYF. The CDR3 nucleotides are TGCAGTGCCCTGGGACAGCAAGAGACCCAGTACTTC. The genes are TRBV20-1 and TRBJ2-5; 7 nucleotides align to TRBD1. CDR3 size: 12 residues. CDR1 DFQATT and CDR2 SNEGSKA come from the germline V gene (reference sequence). J lost 2 bases, V lost 6 bases, and 3 bases had no gene match.

The chain links TRBV7-3 to TRBJ1-1; 8 bases are a match to TRBD1. After removal of 2 bases from V and 0 bases from J, the junction contained 2 bases not matched to a gene. Germline values: CDR1 SGHTA, CDR2 FQGTGA. The CDR3 contains 15 residues. Here the CDR3 DNA reads TGTGCCAGCAGCTTACAGGGGGCAATGAACACTGAAGCTTTCTTT. Translation: CASSLQGAMNTEAFF.

V usage is TRBV29-1 and J usage is TRBJ1-1, with 9 bases aligning to TRBD1. The CDR3 has 15 amino acids. J was trimmed by 5 bases and V by 6 bases; bases with no gene match: 13. Germline lookup yields CDR1 SQVTM and CDR2 ANQGSEA. The CDR3 loop reads CSVNGKQGARTEAFF. CDR3 in DNA: TGCAGCGTCAACGGAAAACAGGGGGCAAGGACTGAAGCTTTCTTT.

This clonotype was picked up a small number of times. This sequence joins TRBV29-1 and TRBJ2-1; TRBD2 matches at 13 bases. V gave up 6 bases and J gave up 2 bases; unmatched junction bases: 4. Germline V CDR1 and CDR2: SQVTM, ANQGSEA. This CDR3 has 15 residues. CDR3 bases: TGCAGCGTCCGGACTAGCGGGGGTACCTACAATGAGCAGTTCTTC. Its protein is CSVRTSGGTYNEQFF.

Comment on this clonotype: One end of the junction is discordant with germline, which a read error may explain. J is TRBJ1-3 and V is TRBV19, with D maybe TRBD1 (6 bases). The CDR3 is 16 residues long. Germline V lookup: CDR1 LNHDA, CDR2 SQIVND (reference sequence). The CDR3, as DNA: TGTGCCAGTAGTAGCAGGGGTCGTATCTCTGAAAACACCATATATTTT. Translation gives CASSSRGRISENTIYF.